The clone carrying this TCR beta chain was seen at least ten times. The antigen is not known. A junction boundary mismatches the germline segment, possibly from a read error. This sample was included in a study of regulatory T cells in long-lasting Graves disease. Study findings and constraints: Repertoires from persistent disease leaned toward TRBV28, TRBJ1-2 and TRBJ2-5.

CDR3 regions were amplified by Arm-PCR using iRepertoire HTBI primers to build TCR beta libraries. How the authors handled the data: Across samples, 60 or so TRBV and roughly 13 TRBJ segments were found. A single record per CDR3 protein comes from TCRdb applying MiXCR to the multiplex PCR reads. These V and J calls derive from TCRdb rather than the authors' analysis. The table includes 560,000 or so distinct CDR3 sequences, roughly a sixth detected once. Germline V gene data show CDR1 as SGHRS and CDR2 as YFSETQ. This CDR3 spans 14 amino acids. The time point denotes: newly diagnosed GD, antithyroid drugs for less than 3 months. Preparation of the TCR library used RNA extracted from PBMCs. Separately, the same data were catalogued under a study of T cells in Graves' hyperthyroidism and ophthalmopathy.

The rearrangement joins TRBV5-1 to TRBJ1-1, with 11 bases lining up with TRBD1. This sample comprised peripheral blood mononuclear cells (PBMCs), obtained at new diagnosis, from a patient treated with antithyroid drugs. The sequence came from a man aged 18 to 30 with Graves disease. The CDR3 bases are TGTGCCAGCAGCGCCGGGACAGGGGGCACTGAAGCTTTCTTT. Translation gives CASSAGTGGTEAFF.